This T cell receptor beta chain derives from a study of blood T cell repertoires in COVID-19. Study as a whole: T cells, B-cell-depleted T cells, or PBMCs provided the cDNA or gDNA that served as material.

Source study methods: Reference gene primer amplification yielded estimated nucleated cell counts. The method was immunoSEQ multiplex PCR; TCRdb's version includes in-frame clones alone and lacks a portion of them. V, J and clone size are taken as reported in that table, and D and trimming were inferred from the DNA itself. Of 200,000 to 300,000 clones in the sample, about 87% were seen once. Ten or more counts support this clone. Trimming shortened V by 7 bases and J by 6 bases, and 15 bases separated the two germline ends. The CDR3 is 12 amino acids. Germline CDR1 reads SQVTM; CDR2 reads ANQGSEA. The sequence was obtained from a human donor in a cohort sampled during active COVID-19. The chain employs TRBV29-1 and TRBJ1-1; perhaps TRBD1 as D (6 bases). The sample comprised peripheral blood. The chain's CDR3 is CSAGRGAAEAFF. In DNA, the CDR3 is TGCAGCGCTGGGCGGGGGGCTGCTGAAGCTTTCTTT.